These 6 T cell receptor beta chains came from one sample sequenced in a study of T cell clonotyping in hematopoietic cell transplantation. Sequenced by immunoSEQ multiplex PCR; TCRdb stores in-frame clones only, minus some. The sample has 70,000 or so clones, around 94% seen once. Sequenced sample: peripheral blood mononuclear cells. The source of these receptors is a man aged 45 to 65 in good health. Some clones in this sample may be carry-over from other donors' samples.

The chain carries TRBV7-9 and TRBJ1-1, with D perhaps matching TRBD1 (6 bases). The CDR3 is made up of 14 amino acids. The V gene lost 4 bases and the J gene lost 5 bases, with 14 bases spanning the gap. Germline V lookup: CDR1 SEHNR, CDR2 FQNEAQ (reference sequence). The CDR3 region has the DNA TGTGCCAGCAGCTCTGCAGGGGTCGGAACTGAAGCTTTCTTT. It specifies CASSSAGVGTEAFF.

The chain combines TRBV11-2 with TRBJ1-1, with a weak D call TRBD1 (5 bases). Germline V lookup: CDR1 SGHAT, CDR2 FQNNGV. This CDR3 contains 13 residues. V dropped 4 bases and J dropped 1 base, with 7 bases sitting between them. In DNA, the CDR3 is TGTGCCAGCAGCTGGACACCGAACACTGAAGCTTTCTTT. This codes for CASSWTPNTEAFF.

The rearrangement joins TRBV30 to TRBJ1-1, with D possibly TRBD1 on 6 matching bases. The germline V gene encodes CDR1 GTSNPN and CDR2 SVGIG (reference sequence). The ends were cut back, 0 bases at V and 2 bases at J, with 13 bases in the middle. CDR3 length: 15 residues. The CDR3 DNA reads TGTGCCTGGAGTGTTTGGGGGGCTAGAAACACTGAAGCTTTCTTT. Encoded protein: CAWSVWGARNTEAFF.

The J gene is TRBJ1-1, the V gene TRBV5-6; 9 nucleotides line up with TRBD1. The CDR3 has 16 amino acids. The germline V gene encodes CDR1 SGHDT and CDR2 YYEEEE. V dropped 4 bases and J dropped 5; count of bases not matched to a gene: 12. The CDR3: CASSQNRGLWRTEAFF. The CDR3 DNA reads TGTGCCAGCAGCCAAAACAGGGGGCTCTGGAGGACTGAAGCTTTCTTT.

The chain carries TRBV25-1 and TRBJ1-1; D remains ambiguous. The CDR3 extends over 12 amino acids. The V and J ends lost 3 bases and 0 bases respectively, with 2 bases between them. The germline V gene has CDR1 MGHDK and CDR2 SYGVNS. The CDR3 sequence is CASSDLNTEAFF. CDR3 sequence (DNA): TGTGCCAGCAGTGATCTGAACACTGAAGCTTTCTTT. The full variable domain, its missing parts supplied by reference TRBV25-1 and TRBJ1-1, is EADIYQTPRYLVIGTGKKITLECSQTMGHDKMYWYQQDPGMELHLIHYSYGVNSTEKGDLSSESTVSRIRTEHFPLTLESARPSHTSQYLCASSDLNTEAFFGQGTRLTVV.

This chain connects TRBV19 to TRBJ1-5, with D unclear. The germline gives CDR1 LNHDA, CDR2 SQIVND (reference sequence). CDR3 length: 12 amino acids. V was shortened by 3 bases and J by 0 bases, with 0 bases between the two germline ends. The CDR3 loop reads CASSISNQPQHF. In nucleotides, the CDR3 is TGTGCCAGTAGTATTAGCAATCAGCCCCAGCATTTT.